This TCR beta chain is drawn from a study of blood T cell dynamics during melanoma immunotherapy. Study-level information: Patients with metastatic melanoma got pembrolizumab or nivolumab-ipilimumab as first-line care.

Time point denoted: week 3, after first cycle of checkpoint inhibitor. Disease control meant complete response, partial response or stable disease at 12 weeks. Patients with prior systemic cancer treatment, concomitant immunosuppressants, or other active malignancies were excluded. Repertoires were generated with immunoSEQ multiplex PCR, while TCRdb's copy carries only in-frame clones and drops some. The repertoire holds about 17,000 clones, with nearly 90% as singletons. Note on this clone: Its antigen is currently unknown.

Findings and limits, study-wide: Whether repertoire-driving clones were melanoma-specific could not be determined.

CDR3 size: 16 residues. In germline, CDR1 is LNHDA, CDR2 SQIVND (reference sequence). Trimming removed 1 base at V and 7 bases at J, with 20 bases between. The clonotype comes from a human donor with melanoma. The material sequenced was blood, taken from a patient treated with checkpoint blockade. The gene calls are TRBV19 and TRBJ2-7, with D perhaps assigned TRBD1 or TRBD2 (6 bases each). The DNA of the CDR3 is TGTGCCAGTAGTATAGGGACAGAGGATTCCGCGGGGGAGCAGTACTTC. Its protein product is CASSIGTEDSAGEQYF.